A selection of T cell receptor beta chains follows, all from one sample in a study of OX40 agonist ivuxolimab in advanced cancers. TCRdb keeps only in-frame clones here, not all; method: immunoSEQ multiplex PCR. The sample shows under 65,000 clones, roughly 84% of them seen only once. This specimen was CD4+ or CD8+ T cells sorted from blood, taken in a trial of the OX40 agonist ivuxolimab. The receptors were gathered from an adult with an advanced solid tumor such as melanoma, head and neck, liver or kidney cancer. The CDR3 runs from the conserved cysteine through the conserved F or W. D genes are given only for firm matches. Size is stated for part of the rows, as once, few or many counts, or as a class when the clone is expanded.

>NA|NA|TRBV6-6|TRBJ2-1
TGTGCCAGCAGCCAGGTGTTAGACGACAATGAGCAGTTCTTC
CASSQVLDDNEQFF
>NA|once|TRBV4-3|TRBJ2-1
TGCGCCAGCAGCCAAGCTTTACTAGTCAATGAGCAGTTCTTC
CASSQALLVNEQFF
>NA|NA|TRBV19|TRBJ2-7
TGTGCCAGTAGTGTAAACCGGGACATCTCCTACGAGCAGTACTTC
CASSVNRDISYEQYF
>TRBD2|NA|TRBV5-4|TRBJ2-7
TGTGCCAGCAGCTTGGCGGGACTAGCGGGAATCGGCGAGCAGTACTTC
CASSLAGLAGIGEQYF
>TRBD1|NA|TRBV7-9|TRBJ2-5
TGTGCCAGCAGCCTTGGGACAGGGGGCCAAGAGACCCAGTACTTC
CASSLGTGGQETQYF
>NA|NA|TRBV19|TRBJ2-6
TGTGCCAGTAGACAGGGCTCTGGGGCCAACGTCCTGACTTTC
CASRQGSGANVLTF
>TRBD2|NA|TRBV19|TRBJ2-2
TGTGCCAGTAGTAAGGCGGGAGGGCCCCCCGGGGAGCTGTTTTTT
CASSKAGGPPGELFF
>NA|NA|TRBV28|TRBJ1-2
TGTGCCAGCCGAGGTCAAGCCGACACCTTC
CASRGQADTF
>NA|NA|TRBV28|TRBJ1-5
TGTGCCAGCAGTTTCTTAGGGAACAATCAGCCCCAGCATTTT
CASSFLGNNQPQHF
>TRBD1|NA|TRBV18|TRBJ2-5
TGTGCCAGCTCACCACGACAGGGGGAAGAGACCCAGTACTTC
CASSPRQGEETQYF
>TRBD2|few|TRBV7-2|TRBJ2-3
TGTGCCAGCAGCGGACTAGCGCAGGCAGATACGCAGTATTTT
CASSGLAQADTQYF
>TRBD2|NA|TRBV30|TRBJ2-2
TGTGCCTGGATGCTTTACGGGAGGGATGGCACCGGGGAGCTGTTTTTT
CAWMLYGRDGTGELFF
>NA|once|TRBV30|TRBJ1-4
TGTGCCTGGACCCTATCCGGGGCCTCTAGGGAAAAACTGTTTTTT
CAWTLSGASREKLFF
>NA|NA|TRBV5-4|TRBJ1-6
TGTGCCAGCAGCTCAGCCCTGGACAGAGATAATTCACCCCTCCACTTT
CASSSALDRDNSPLHF
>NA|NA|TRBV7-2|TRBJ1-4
TGTGCCAGCAGTAACGAGGGGGGAAGGGAAAAACTGTTTTTT
CASSNEGGREKLFF
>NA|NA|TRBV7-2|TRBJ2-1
TGTGCCAGCAGCCGTATAGATGAGCAGTTCTTC
CASSRIDEQFF
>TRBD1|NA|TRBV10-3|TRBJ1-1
TGTGCCATCAGCCGGACAGGGGGCACTGAAGCTTTCTTT
CAISRTGGTEAFF